This T cell receptor beta chain originates from a study of CD8+ T cells in alopecia areata. Specified treatment: oral pan-JAK inhibitor, 5-10 mg twice daily. The study team obtained lesional scalp punch biopsies and peripheral blood from alopecia areata patients. Following extraction, RNA underwent reverse transcription to cDNA, which served as the sequencing template. Method: immunoSEQ multiplex PCR; TCRdb's copy keeps in-frame clones and lacks some. The sample includes more than 150,000 clones, approximately 60% seen only once; the top ten take approximately 3.4%. Study-wide results and caveats: Tofacitinib significantly decreased scalp clonality and expanded CD8+ clones among top 100.

Points on this clone: Its antigen is unidentified.

The CDR3 runs to 11 residues. V gave up 4 bases and J gave up 8 bases, with 8 bases separating them. CDR1 and CDR2 from the germline V gene are MNHEY and SVGAGI. The receptor comes from a human donor with alopecia areata. This chain connects TRBV6-5 to TRBJ1-1; D is unresolved. Sample: CD4+ T cells sorted from blood, taken at week 4, from a patient treated with tofacitinib. Here the CDR3 DNA reads TGTGCCAGCAGTTCCCCTGCCGAAGCTTTCTTT. Amino acids: CASSSPAEAFF.